The rows below give T cell receptor beta chains drawn from one sample of a study of molecular identifiers for immune sequencing clone quantification. One entry per CDR3 protein results from TCRdb running MiXCR on the PCR reads. The sample includes under 600,000 distinct CDR3 sequences, about 25% of them seen just once. Input material: naive CD8+ T cells from blood, with Jurkat cell RNA spiked in. These receptors were obtained from a human donor in good health. Some libraries in this study had Jurkat cell RNA spiked in. CDR3s include the opening cysteine and the closing phenylalanine or tryptophan. The order of the fields is clone size, V gene, CDR3 protein. Clone size is not always given. Where it is, it says once, few, many or a class for expanded clones.

few TRBV5-1 CASSLVKSYAAGGQETQYF
few TRBV6-2/TRBV6-3 CASTTRGGVDWLRTNEQFF
- TRBV29-1 CSYYGAPSTDTQYF
many TRBV7-9 CASSLRTGTVYNEQFF
many TRBV6-6 CASSYLTGFYEQFF
many TRBV29-1 CSVPLPGSFTDTQYF
few TRBV4-1 CASSLLMTGENEKLFF
- TRBV11-1 CASSLAVGQPLTDTQYF
- TRBV7-9 CASSFTVTGQNTEAFF
few TRBV30 CAWTPPNLNNEQFF
- TRBV2 CASIARESREQYF
many TRBV12-5 CASGVRGYEQYF
few TRBV28 CASDPSGRATDTQYF
- TRBV9 CASSPVLAGGYEQYF
- TRBV27 CATTTSSYEQFF